Here is one TCR beta chain with its context. Germline V gene lookup returns CDR1 MNHEY and CDR2 SVGEGT. The V gene end was trimmed by 5 bases and the J gene end by 4 bases; junction bases not matched to a gene: 8. The CDR3 totals 16 residues. This entry comes from a study of blood T cell repertoires in COVID-19. On the study more broadly: COVID-19 samples from acute and convalescent phases originated in the United States, Italy and Spain. The analysed material was cDNA or gDNA that came from T cells, B-cell-depleted T cells, or PBMCs.

How the authors handled the data: From reference gene primer amplification, estimates of nucleated cell counts were derived. The repertoire was sequenced with immunoSEQ multiplex PCR; TCRdb's copy has only in-frame clones and lacks some. Clonal size and the V and J genes are those of that table, whereas D and trimming came from the DNA. The table includes about 120,000 clones, approximately 88% detected once. Sample: peripheral blood. This chain joins TRBV6-2 or TRBV6-3 and TRBJ2-2, with TRBD2 matching over 9 bases. The clonotype comes from a woman aged 40 to 49 with acute or convalescent COVID-19. The CDR3 DNA is TGTGCCAGCAGTCACACTGGCGGGGGGGTCACCGGGGAGCTGTTTTTT. Translation: CASSHTGGGVTGELFF.